The rows below give T cell receptor beta chains drawn from one sample of a study of identifying expanded T cells in peripheral blood. The data were produced by immunoSEQ multiplex PCR, yet TCRdb's version contains in-frame clones alone and is incomplete. The sample holds about 83,000 clones, about 91% seen once. The sequencing sample was made of blood. Receptor source: a person between 18 and 69 years old in good health. Each CDR3 is given with its conserved first and last residue. Fields, in order: D gene, V gene, clone size, J gene, CDR3 protein, CDR3 DNA. D genes are given only for firm matches. Rows give clone size only sometimes, using once, few, many, or a class for an expanded clone.

D: NA
V: TRBV27
size: NA
J: TRBJ2-7
CDR3: CASKLLPGEQYF
DNA: TGTGCCAGCAAACTACTACCGGGAGAGCAGTACTTC

D: NA
V: TRBV2
size: once
J: TRBJ1-4
CDR3: CASRVGLNEKLFF
DNA: TGTGCCAGTCGTGTCGGACTTAATGAAAAACTGTTTTTT

D: NA
V: TRBV6-1
size: NA
J: TRBJ2-5
CDR3: CASSSQGTQETQYF
DNA: TGTGCCAGCAGTAGCCAGGGGACTCAAGAGACCCAGTACTTC

D: NA
V: TRBV6-1
size: few
J: TRBJ1-2
CDR3: CASSEEEGEYYGYTF
DNA: TGTGCCAGCAGTGAAGAAGAGGGGGAGTACTATGGCTACACCTTC

D: NA
V: TRBV18
size: NA
J: TRBJ2-5
CDR3: CASSLTGGGALQETQYF
DNA: TGTGCCAGCTCGCTGACTGGGGGCGGGGCCCTCCAAGAGACCCAGTACTTC

D: NA
V: TRBV7-2
size: NA
J: TRBJ2-3
CDR3: CASGTKITDTQYF
DNA: TGTGCCAGCGGAACTAAAATCACAGATACGCAGTATTTT

D: NA
V: TRBV19
size: NA
J: TRBJ2-2
CDR3: CATGAGLDTGELFF
DNA: TGTGCCACCGGAGCAGGGCTCGACACCGGGGAGCTGTTTTTT

D: NA
V: TRBV7-3
size: NA
J: TRBJ2-7
CDR3: CASSLSTGVGEQYF
DNA: TGTGCCAGCAGCTTATCAACGGGAGTAGGCGAGCAGTACTTC

D: NA
V: TRBV30
size: NA
J: TRBJ2-7
CDR3: CAWSSGTFYEQYF
DNA: TGTGCCTGGAGTTCCGGGACATTCTACGAGCAGTACTTC

D: NA
V: TRBV29-1
size: NA
J: TRBJ2-3
CDR3: CSVDPDHTDTQYF
DNA: TGCAGCGTTGACCCGGACCACACAGATACGCAGTATTTT

D: NA
V: TRBV27
size: few
J: TRBJ2-4
CDR3: CASSSTGLAKNIQYF
DNA: TGTGCCAGCAGTTCTACAGGGTTAGCCAAAAACATTCAGTACTTC

D: NA
V: TRBV19
size: few
J: TRBJ1-2
CDR3: CASSGKTTVSYGYTF
DNA: TGTGCCAGTAGTGGGAAGACGACGGTATCATATGGCTACACCTTC

D: TRBD1
V: TRBV28
size: NA
J: TRBJ1-5
CDR3: CASRDRAHQPQHF
DNA: TGTGCCAGCAGGGACAGGGCTCATCAGCCCCAGCATTTT

D: NA
V: TRBV9
size: NA
J: TRBJ2-3
CDR3: CASGGRGTDTQYF
DNA: TGTGCCAGCGGAGGGCGGGGCACAGATACGCAGTATTTT

D: TRBD2
V: TRBV7-2
size: NA
J: TRBJ2-5
CDR3: CASSRGGYQETQYF
DNA: TGTGCCAGCAGCCGCGGGGGGTACCAAGAGACCCAGTACTTC

D: NA
V: TRBV5-1
size: NA
J: TRBJ2-7
CDR3: CASSAETSYEQYF
DNA: TGCGCCAGCAGCGCGGAAACTAGTTACGAGCAGTACTTC

D: NA
V: TRBV5-6
size: NA
J: TRBJ1-2
CDR3: CASSQHGTYGYTF
DNA: TGTGCCAGCAGCCAGCATGGTACCTATGGCTACACCTTC

D: NA
V: TRBV10-3
size: NA
J: TRBJ1-5
CDR3: CAISDPGRGSNQPQHF
DNA: TGTGCCATCAGTGACCCAGGACGGGGAAGCAATCAGCCCCAGCATTTT

D: TRBD2
V: TRBV29-1
size: NA
J: TRBJ2-5
CDR3: CSVATSGGSKTQYF
DNA: TGCAGCGTAGCGACTAGCGGGGGGTCCAAGACCCAGTACTTC

D: TRBD1
V: TRBV28
size: NA
J: TRBJ2-6
CDR3: CASSPTGAGANVLTF
DNA: TGTGCCAGCAGTCCTACAGGGGCTGGGGCCAACGTCCTGACTTTC

D: NA
V: TRBV7-2
size: NA
J: TRBJ1-5
CDR3: CASSLDGSRDQPQHF
DNA: TGTGCCAGCAGCTTAGACGGGAGCAGGGATCAGCCCCAGCATTTT

D: NA
V: TRBV2
size: NA
J: TRBJ1-5
CDR3: CASRPGLNTLSNQPQHF
DNA: TGTGCCAGCAGACCGGGACTCAACACCCTAAGCAATCAGCCCCAGCATTTT

D: NA
V: TRBV29-1
size: NA
J: TRBJ2-2
CDR3: CSVDTGRISTGELFF
DNA: TGCAGCGTTGATACGGGACGGATTTCCACCGGGGAGCTGTTTTTT

D: NA
V: TRBV5-4
size: few
J: TRBJ1-3
CDR3: CASSSYGSGNTIYF
DNA: TGTGCCAGCAGCTCTTACGGATCTGGAAACACCATATATTTT

D: TRBD1
V: TRBV30
size: NA
J: TRBJ1-2
CDR3: CAWSPGQVYGYTF
DNA: TGTGCCTGGAGCCCCGGACAGGTCTATGGCTACACCTTC

D: NA
V: TRBV4-2
size: NA
J: TRBJ1-1
CDR3: CASSLGRGGDTEAFF
DNA: TGTGCCAGCAGCCTGGGGCGGGGAGGGGACACTGAAGCTTTCTTT

D: NA
V: TRBV28
size: NA
J: TRBJ2-3
CDR3: CASSDTWDFTDTQYF
DNA: TGTGCCAGCAGTGATACCTGGGACTTCACAGATACGCAGTATTTT

D: NA
V: TRBV9
size: NA
J: TRBJ2-3
CDR3: CASSNRGAVNPDTQYF
DNA: TGTGCCAGCAGTAACCGGGGGGCGGTTAACCCAGATACGCAGTATTTT

D: NA
V: TRBV7-2
size: NA
J: TRBJ1-2
CDR3: CASSWDGYGYTF
DNA: TGTGCCAGCAGCTGGGACGGTTATGGCTACACCTTC

D: NA
V: TRBV9
size: NA
J: TRBJ2-2
CDR3: CASSPYTGELFF
DNA: TGTGCCAGCAGCCCCTACACCGGGGAGCTGTTTTTT

D: NA
V: TRBV6-6
size: NA
J: TRBJ1-1
CDR3: CASSMGGTEAFF
DNA: TGTGCCAGCAGTATGGGGGGCACTGAAGCTTTCTTT

D: TRBD1
V: TRBV27
size: NA
J: TRBJ2-7
CDR3: CASSSRTGGGYEQYF
DNA: TGTGCCAGCAGTAGCCGGACAGGGGGCGGCTACGAGCAGTACTTC

D: NA
V: TRBV7-2
size: NA
J: TRBJ2-7
CDR3: CASSSGISAYEQYF
DNA: TGTGCCAGCAGCTCCGGGATCAGCGCCTACGAGCAGTACTTC

D: NA
V: TRBV18
size: NA
J: TRBJ2-2
CDR3: CASSPLAPTGELFF
DNA: TGTGCCAGCTCACCACTAGCGCCCACCGGGGAGCTGTTTTTT

D: TRBD1
V: TRBV19
size: NA
J: TRBJ1-1
CDR3: CASTIGVGTGRNTEAFF
DNA: TGTGCCAGTACCATCGGTGTGGGGACAGGACGGAACACTGAAGCTTTCTTT

D: TRBD1
V: TRBV15
size: NA
J: TRBJ2-7
CDR3: CATSSGTDYEQYF
DNA: TGTGCCACCAGCAGCGGGACAGACTACGAGCAGTACTTC

D: TRBD2
V: TRBV2
size: NA
J: TRBJ2-1
CDR3: CASIPNTGTSGSRYNEQFF
DNA: TGTGCCAGCATTCCAAATACCGGGACTAGCGGGAGTCGCTACAATGAGCAGTTCTTC

D: NA
V: TRBV4-2
size: NA
J: TRBJ2-7
CDR3: CASSQVGAGRVYEQYF
DNA: TGTGCCAGCAGCCAAGTCGGGGCGGGGCGTGTTTACGAGCAGTACTTC

D: TRBD1
V: TRBV23-1
size: NA
J: TRBJ2-4
CDR3: CASSQTGQLVIQYF
DNA: TGCGCCAGCAGTCAGACGGGACAGCTCGTCATTCAGTACTTC

D: NA
V: TRBV7-8
size: NA
J: TRBJ2-7
CDR3: CASSSRVLGYEQYF
DNA: TGTGCCAGCAGCTCCAGGGTCCTCGGCTACGAGCAGTACTTC

D: NA
V: TRBV9
size: NA
J: TRBJ1-2
CDR3: CASSVKGDPNLNYGYTF
DNA: TGTGCCAGCAGCGTAAAGGGGGACCCTAACCTAAACTATGGCTACACCTTC

D: TRBD2
V: TRBV5-1
size: NA
J: TRBJ2-5
CDR3: CASSERLAGAETQYF
DNA: TGCGCCAGCAGCGAGAGACTAGCGGGAGCAGAGACCCAGTACTTC

D: TRBD1
V: TRBV11-3
size: NA
J: TRBJ2-3
CDR3: CASSKGTGSTDTQYF
DNA: TGTGCCAGCAGCAAAGGGACAGGGAGCACAGATACGCAGTATTTT

D: NA
V: TRBV12-2
size: NA
J: TRBJ1-1
CDR3: CASRLGPPTEKSDTEAFF
DNA: TGTGCAAGTCGCTTAGGACCCCCTACAGAGAAGAGTGACACTGAAGCTTTCTTT

D: NA
V: TRBV4-3
size: NA
J: TRBJ2-4
CDR3: CASSQVGGSVNIQYF
DNA: TGCGCCAGCAGCCAAGTGGGTGGGAGCGTGAACATTCAGTACTTC

D: TRBD2
V: TRBV13
size: NA
J: TRBJ2-7
CDR3: CASSLLPAGPHEQYF
DNA: TGTGCCAGCAGCTTACTTCCAGCGGGACCCCACGAGCAGTACTTC

D: TRBD1
V: TRBV5-4
size: NA
J: TRBJ1-1
CDR3: CASSLAGTGRTEAFF
DNA: TGTGCCAGCAGCTTGGCCGGGACAGGGCGTACTGAAGCTTTCTTT

D: NA
V: TRBV6-6
size: NA
J: TRBJ2-7
CDR3: CASGPGDYEQYF
DNA: TGTGCCAGCGGCCCAGGGGACTACGAGCAGTACTTC

D: NA
V: TRBV9
size: NA
J: TRBJ2-3
CDR3: CASSARLADTQYF
DNA: TGTGCCAGCAGCGCCCGACTAGCAGATACGCAGTATTTT

D: NA
V: TRBV6-6
size: once
J: TRBJ1-1
CDR3: CATRRTGGNTEAFF
DNA: TGTGCCACGAGACGCACGGGGGGAAACACTGAAGCTTTCTTT

D: NA
V: TRBV6-5
size: NA
J: TRBJ2-7
CDR3: CASSTGVARYEQYF
DNA: TGTGCCAGCAGTACCGGGGTAGCGCGCTACGAGCAGTACTTC

D: TRBD2
V: TRBV9
size: NA
J: TRBJ2-2
CDR3: CASSPSGSVGELFF
DNA: TGTGCCAGCAGCCCTAGCGGTTCGGTAGGGGAGCTGTTTTTT

D: TRBD1
V: TRBV29-1
size: NA
J: TRBJ1-1
CDR3: CSVVTGGEAEAFF
DNA: TGCAGCGTCGTGACAGGGGGCGAGGCTGAAGCTTTCTTT

D: TRBD2
V: TRBV10-3
size: NA
J: TRBJ2-1
CDR3: CADGTSGSRVNEQFF
DNA: TGTGCCGATGGGACTAGCGGGAGTAGGGTCAATGAGCAGTTCTTC